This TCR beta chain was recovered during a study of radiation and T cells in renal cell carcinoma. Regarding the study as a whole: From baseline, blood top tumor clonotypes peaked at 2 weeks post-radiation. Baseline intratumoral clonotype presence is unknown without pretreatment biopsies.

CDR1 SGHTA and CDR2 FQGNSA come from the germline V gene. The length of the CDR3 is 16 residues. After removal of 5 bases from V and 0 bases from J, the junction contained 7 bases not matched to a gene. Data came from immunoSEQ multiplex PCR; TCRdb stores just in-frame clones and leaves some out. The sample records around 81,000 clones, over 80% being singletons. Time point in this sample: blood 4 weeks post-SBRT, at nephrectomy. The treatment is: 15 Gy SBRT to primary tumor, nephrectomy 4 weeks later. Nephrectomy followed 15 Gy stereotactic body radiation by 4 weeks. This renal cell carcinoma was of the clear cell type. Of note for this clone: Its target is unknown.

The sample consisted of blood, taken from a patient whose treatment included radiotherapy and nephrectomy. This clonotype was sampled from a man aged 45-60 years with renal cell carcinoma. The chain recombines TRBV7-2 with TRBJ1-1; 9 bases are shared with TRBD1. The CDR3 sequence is CASSDPGQGMNTEAFF. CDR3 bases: TGTGCCAGCAGCGATCCGGGACAGGGAATGAACACTGAAGCTTTCTTT.